This TCR beta chain was profiled in a study of T cell responses to AZD1222 COVID-19 vaccine. The data were produced by immunoSEQ multiplex PCR, yet TCRdb's version contains in-frame clones alone and is incomplete. The sample yields about 120,000 clones, about 93% seen once. Study-wide findings and caveats: Two AZD1222 administrations were followed by greater Spike-specific TCR breadth and depth. Spike regions recognized by vaccine-associated CD4 TCRs spanned the protein, led by 160-218 and 743-854.

In the case of this clone: Antigen unknown.

Germline CDR1 is SGHTS and CDR2 is YDEGEE. Trimming pared 0 bases from V and 3 bases from J, leaving 13 bases between. The length of the CDR3 is 16 residues. The rearrangement uses TRBV5-8 and TRBJ2-4; D possibly corresponds to TRBD2 (5 bases). This receptor was taken from an adult who received the AZD1222 COVID-19 vaccine. The material sequenced was peripheral blood, taken 28 days after the second AZD1222 dose. The CDR3 protein is CASSLGGNSGKNIQYF. In DNA, the CDR3 is TGTGCCAGCAGCTTGGGAGGGAATTCAGGCAAAAACATTCAGTACTTC.